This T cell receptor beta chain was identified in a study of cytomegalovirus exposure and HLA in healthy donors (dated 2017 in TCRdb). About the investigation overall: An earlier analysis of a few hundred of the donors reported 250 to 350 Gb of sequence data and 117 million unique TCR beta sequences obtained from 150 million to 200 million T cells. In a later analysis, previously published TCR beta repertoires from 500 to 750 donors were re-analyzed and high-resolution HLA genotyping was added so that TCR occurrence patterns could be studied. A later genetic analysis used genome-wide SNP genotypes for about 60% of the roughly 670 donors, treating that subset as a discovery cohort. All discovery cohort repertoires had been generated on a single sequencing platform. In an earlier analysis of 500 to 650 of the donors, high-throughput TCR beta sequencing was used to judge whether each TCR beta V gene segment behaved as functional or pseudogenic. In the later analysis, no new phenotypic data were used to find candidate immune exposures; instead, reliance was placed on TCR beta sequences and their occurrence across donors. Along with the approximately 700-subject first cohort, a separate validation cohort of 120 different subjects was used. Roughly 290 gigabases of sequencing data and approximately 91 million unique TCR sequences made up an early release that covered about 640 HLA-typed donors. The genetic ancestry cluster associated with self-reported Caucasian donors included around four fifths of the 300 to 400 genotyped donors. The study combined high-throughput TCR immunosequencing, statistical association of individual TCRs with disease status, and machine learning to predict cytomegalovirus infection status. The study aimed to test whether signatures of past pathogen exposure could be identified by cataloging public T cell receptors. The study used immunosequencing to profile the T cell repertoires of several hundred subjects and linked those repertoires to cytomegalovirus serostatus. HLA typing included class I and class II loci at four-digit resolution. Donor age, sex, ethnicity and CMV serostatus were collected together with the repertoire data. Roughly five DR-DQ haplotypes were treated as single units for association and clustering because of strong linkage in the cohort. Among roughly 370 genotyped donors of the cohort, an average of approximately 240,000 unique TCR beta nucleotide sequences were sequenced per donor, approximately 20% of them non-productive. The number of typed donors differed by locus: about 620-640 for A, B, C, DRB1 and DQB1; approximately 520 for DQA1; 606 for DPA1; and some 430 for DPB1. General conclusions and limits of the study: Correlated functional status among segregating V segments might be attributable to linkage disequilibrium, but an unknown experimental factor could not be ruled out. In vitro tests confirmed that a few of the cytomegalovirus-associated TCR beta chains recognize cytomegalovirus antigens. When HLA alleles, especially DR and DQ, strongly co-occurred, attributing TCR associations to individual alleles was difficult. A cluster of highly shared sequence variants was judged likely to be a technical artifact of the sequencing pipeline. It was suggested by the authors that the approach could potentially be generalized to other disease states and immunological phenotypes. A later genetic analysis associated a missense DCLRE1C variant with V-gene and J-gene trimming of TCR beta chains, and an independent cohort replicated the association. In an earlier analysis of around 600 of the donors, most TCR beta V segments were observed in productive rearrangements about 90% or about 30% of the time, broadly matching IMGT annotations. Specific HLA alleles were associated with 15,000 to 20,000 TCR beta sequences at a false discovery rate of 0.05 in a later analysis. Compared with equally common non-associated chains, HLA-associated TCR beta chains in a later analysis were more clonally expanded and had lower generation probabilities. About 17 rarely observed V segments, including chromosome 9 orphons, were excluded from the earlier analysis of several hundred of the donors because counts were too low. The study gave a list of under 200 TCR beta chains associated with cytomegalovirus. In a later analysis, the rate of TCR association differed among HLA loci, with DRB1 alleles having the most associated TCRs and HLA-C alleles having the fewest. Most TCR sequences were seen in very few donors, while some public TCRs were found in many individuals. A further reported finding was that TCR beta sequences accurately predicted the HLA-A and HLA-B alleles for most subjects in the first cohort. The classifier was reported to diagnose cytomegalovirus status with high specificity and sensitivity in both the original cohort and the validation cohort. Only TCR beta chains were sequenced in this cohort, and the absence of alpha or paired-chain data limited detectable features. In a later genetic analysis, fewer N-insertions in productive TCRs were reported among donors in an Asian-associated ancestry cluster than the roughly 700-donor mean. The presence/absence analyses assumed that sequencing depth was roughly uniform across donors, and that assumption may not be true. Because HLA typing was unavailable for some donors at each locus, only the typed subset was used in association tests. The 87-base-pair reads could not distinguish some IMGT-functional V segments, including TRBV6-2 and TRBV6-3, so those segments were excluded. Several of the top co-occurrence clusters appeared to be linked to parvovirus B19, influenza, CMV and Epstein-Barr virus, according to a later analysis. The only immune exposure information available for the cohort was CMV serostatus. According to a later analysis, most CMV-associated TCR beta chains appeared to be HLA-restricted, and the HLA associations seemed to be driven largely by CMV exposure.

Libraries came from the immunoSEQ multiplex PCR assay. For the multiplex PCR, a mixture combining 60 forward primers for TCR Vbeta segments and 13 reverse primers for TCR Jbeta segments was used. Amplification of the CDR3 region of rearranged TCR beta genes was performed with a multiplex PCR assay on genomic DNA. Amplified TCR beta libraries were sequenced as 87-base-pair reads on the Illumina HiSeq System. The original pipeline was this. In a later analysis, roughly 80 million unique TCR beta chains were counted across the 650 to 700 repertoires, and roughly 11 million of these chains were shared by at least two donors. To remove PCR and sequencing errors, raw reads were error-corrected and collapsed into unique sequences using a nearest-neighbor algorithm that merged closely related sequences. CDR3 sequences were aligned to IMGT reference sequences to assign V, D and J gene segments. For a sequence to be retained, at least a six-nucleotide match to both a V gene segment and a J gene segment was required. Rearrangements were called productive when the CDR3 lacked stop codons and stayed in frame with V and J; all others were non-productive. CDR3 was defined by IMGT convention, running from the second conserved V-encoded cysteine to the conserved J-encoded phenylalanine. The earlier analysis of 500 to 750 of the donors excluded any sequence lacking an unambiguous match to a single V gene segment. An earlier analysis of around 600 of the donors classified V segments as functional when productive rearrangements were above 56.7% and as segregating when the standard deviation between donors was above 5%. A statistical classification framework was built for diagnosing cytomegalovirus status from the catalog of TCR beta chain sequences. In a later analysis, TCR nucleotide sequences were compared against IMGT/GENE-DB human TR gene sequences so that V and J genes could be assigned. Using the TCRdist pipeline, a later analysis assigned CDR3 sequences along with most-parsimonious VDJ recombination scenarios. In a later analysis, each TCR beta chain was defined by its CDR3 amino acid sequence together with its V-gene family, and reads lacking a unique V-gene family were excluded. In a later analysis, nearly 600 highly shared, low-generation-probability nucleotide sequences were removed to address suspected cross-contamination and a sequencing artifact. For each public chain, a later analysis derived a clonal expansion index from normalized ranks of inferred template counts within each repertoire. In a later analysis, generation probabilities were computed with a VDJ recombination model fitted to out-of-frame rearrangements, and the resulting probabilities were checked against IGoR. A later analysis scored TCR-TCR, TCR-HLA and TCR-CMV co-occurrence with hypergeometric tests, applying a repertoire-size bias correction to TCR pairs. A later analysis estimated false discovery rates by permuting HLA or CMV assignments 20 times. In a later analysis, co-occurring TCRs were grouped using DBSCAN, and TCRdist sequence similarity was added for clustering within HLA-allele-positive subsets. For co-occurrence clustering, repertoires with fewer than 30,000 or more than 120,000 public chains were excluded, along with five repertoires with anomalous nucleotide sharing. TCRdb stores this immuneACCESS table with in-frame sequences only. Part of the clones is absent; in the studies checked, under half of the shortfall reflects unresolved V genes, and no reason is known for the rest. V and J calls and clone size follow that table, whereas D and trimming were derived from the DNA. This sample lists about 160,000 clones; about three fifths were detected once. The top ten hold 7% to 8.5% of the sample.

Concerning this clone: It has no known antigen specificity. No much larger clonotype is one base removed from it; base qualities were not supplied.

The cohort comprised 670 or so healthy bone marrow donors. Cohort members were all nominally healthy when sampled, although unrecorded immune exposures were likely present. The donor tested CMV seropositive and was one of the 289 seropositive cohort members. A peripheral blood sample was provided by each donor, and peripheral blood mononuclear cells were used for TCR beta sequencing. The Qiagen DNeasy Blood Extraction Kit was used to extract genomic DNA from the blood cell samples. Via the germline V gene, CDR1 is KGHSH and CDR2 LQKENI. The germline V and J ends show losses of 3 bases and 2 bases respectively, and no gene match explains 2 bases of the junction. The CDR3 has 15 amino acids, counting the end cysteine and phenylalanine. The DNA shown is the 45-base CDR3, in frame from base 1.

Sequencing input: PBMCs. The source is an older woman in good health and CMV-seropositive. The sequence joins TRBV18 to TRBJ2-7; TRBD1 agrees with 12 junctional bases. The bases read TGTGCCAGCTCACCTGGGGACAGGGGGCCCTACGAGCAGTACTTC. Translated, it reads CASSPGDRGPYEQYF.